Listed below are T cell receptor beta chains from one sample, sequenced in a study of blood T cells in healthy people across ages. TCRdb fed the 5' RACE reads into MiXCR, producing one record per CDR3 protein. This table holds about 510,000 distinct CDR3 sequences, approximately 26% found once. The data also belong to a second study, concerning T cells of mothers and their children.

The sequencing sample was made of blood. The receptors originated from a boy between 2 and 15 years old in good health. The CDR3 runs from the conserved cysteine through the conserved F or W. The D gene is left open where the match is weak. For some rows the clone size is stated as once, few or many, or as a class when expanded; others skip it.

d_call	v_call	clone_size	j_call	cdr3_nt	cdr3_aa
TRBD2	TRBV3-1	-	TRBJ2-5	TGTGCCAGCAGCCAAGGACTAGCGGCTTCGTTCTTC	CASSQGLAASFF
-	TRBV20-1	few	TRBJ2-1	TGCAGTGCTAGCACGGTCGATTGGCGGTCCTCCTACAATGAGCAGTTCTTC	CSASTVDWRSSYNEQFF
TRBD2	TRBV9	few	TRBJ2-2	TGTGCCAGCAGCGTACTAGCGGGAGATACCGGGGAGCTGTTTTTT	CASSVLAGDTGELFF
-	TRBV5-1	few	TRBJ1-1	TGCGCCAGCACCACGGGGGCTCACGTGGACACTGAAGCTTTCTTT	CASTTGAHVDTEAFF
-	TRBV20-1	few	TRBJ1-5	TGCAGTGCCCGGACATCGAGCAATCAGCCCCAGCATTTT	CSARTSSNQPQHF
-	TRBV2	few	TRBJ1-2	TGTGCCAGCAGTGTATTAGGACCTAACTATGGCTACACCTTC	CASSVLGPNYGYTF
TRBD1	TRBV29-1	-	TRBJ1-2	TGCAGCGTGACAGGGGGCCCAAACTATGGCTACACCTTC	CSVTGGPNYGYTF
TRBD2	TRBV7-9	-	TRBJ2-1	TGTGCCAGCAGCCGTCGGACTAGCGGGCTCGCGGGTGAGCAGTTCTTC	CASSRRTSGLAGEQFF
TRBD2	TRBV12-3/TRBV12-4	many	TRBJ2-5	TGTGCCAGCAGTCGCGCGGGAGCAGAGACCCAGTACTTC	CASSRAGAETQYF
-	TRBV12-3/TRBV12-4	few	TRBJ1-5	TGTGCCAGCAGCCCCGCTGGGGGAGGGCAGCCCCAGCATTTT	CASSPAGGGQPQHF
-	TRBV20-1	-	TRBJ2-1	TGCAGTGCTAGACCCCTGGAGGGGGATAACGACCACAATGAGCAGTTCTTC	CSARPLEGDNDHNEQFF
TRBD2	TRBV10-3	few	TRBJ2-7	TGTGCCATCAGTGACCCCACTAGCGGGCCCTCCTACGAGCAGTACTTC	CAISDPTSGPSYEQYF
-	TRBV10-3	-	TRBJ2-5	TGTGCCATCAGTGAGGGGGCTACCGAGACCCAGTACTTC	CAISEGATETQYF
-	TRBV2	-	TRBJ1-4	TGTGCCAGCAGCGGCAGGGGCAATGAAAAACTGTTTTTT	CASSGRGNEKLFF
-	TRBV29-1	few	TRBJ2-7	TGCAGCGTTGTCAGTGGATCTTTGGGGTACGAGCAGTACTTC	CSVVSGSLGYEQYF
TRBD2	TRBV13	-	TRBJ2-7	TGTGCCAGCAGCGACCGGACTAGCGGGAACTACGAGCAGTACTTC	CASSDRTSGNYEQYF
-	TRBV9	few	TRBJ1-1	TGTGCCAGCAGCATAGGGGTCCTGGACCCTGAAGCTTTCTTT	CASSIGVLDPEAFF
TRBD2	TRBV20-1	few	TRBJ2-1	TGCAGTGCTAGTACTAGCGGGAACCCCTCCTACAATGAGCAGTTCTTC	CSASTSGNPSYNEQFF
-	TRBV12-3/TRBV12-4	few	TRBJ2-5	-	CASSLYFGETQYF
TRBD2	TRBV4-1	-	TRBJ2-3	TGCGCCAGCGGATTAGCGGGCAGCACAGATACGCAGTATTTT	CASGLAGSTDTQYF
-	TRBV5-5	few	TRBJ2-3	TGTGCCAGCAGCCCCGACCTGACCACAGATACGCAGTATTTT	CASSPDLTTDTQYF
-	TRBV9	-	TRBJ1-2	TGTGCCAGCAGCTCCCACGACAGCTTCTATGGCTACACCTTC	CASSSHDSFYGYTF
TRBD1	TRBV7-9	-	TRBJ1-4	TGTGCCAGCAGCACCAGCAGACAGGGTGGTGATGAAAAACTGTTTTTT	CASSTSRQGGDEKLFF
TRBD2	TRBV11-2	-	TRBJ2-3	TGTGCCAGCAGCTTAGGAGCGGGGGGGCTTGGCACAGATACGCAGTATTTT	CASSLGAGGLGTDTQYF
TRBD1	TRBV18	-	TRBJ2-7	TGTGCCAGCTCACCAGGACAGGGGATGACCTACGAGCAGTACTTC	CASSPGQGMTYEQYF
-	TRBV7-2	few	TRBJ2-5	TGTGCCAGCAGCTTCCAGGCAGCTCAAGAGACCCAGTACTTC	CASSFQAAQETQYF
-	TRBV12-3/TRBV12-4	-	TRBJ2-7	TGTGCCAGCAGTACCGACAGCTACTACGAGCAGTACTTC	CASSTDSYYEQYF
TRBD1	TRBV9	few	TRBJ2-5	TGTGCCAGCAGCTCAGCTACAAGACAGGGGAGTCAAGAGACCCAGTACTTC	CASSSATRQGSQETQYF
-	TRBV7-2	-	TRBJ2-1	TGTGCCAGCAGCACCTGGCAGAATGAGCAGTTCTTC	CASSTWQNEQFF
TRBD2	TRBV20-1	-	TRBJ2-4	TGCAGCTCCTCTCAGCGGGGGTTCGCCAAAAACATTCAGTACTTC	CSSSQRGFAKNIQYF